The clone carrying this T cell receptor beta chain turned up a few times. The CDR3 loop spans 15 amino acids. Germline assignment: CDR1 SNHLY and CDR2 FYNNEI. V was pared by 4 bases and J by 0 bases, with 11 bases between. This entry belongs to a study of blood T cells in healthy people across ages. For the second PCR, which ran for about 7 to 11 cycles, a sample-barcoded 5' primer and a J-beta primer mix were used. There were at least 3 million CDR3-containing paired-end reads obtained from each sample. TCRdb re-called the 5' RACE reads with MiXCR, one entry per CDR3 protein. The sample lists 650,000 to 1,000,000 distinct CDR3 sequences; roughly 34% were seen once.

The sample consisted of blood. The rearrangement joins TRBV2 to TRBJ2-3, with D hard to call. The origin of this receptor is a man aged 18 to 30 in good health. The CDR3 protein is CASSGPTASTDTQYF. The CDR3, as DNA: TGTGCCAGCAGTGGACCGACGGCTAGCACAGATACGCAGTATTTT.